This entry is about one T cell receptor beta chain. Its antigen is not identified. Method: immunoSEQ multiplex PCR; TCRdb's copy keeps in-frame clones and lacks some. The top ten hold 1.1% of the sample, which has about 2 million clones, just under 95% seen once. This record comes from a study of shared clonotypes between healthy human individuals. Study-wide background: Per-donor plates numbered three CD4 naive, three CD4 memory, two CD8 naive and one CD8 memory.

V was clipped by 5 bases and J by 2 bases, with 12 bases between them. Germline V gene data show CDR1 as ENHRY and CDR2 as SYGVKD. The CDR3 has 14 amino acids. Findings and limits, study-wide: The sole specimen, blood, was sampled, and tissue repertoires likely differ.

Naive CD8 isolation took CD45RO-negative cells positively selected for CCR7 and excluded terminally differentiated effector memory CD45RA+ cells. This chain joins TRBV10-3 and TRBJ2-5; D may be TRBD1 or TRBD2 (5 bases each). This TCR was recovered from a man between 18 and 29 years old in good health. The sequencing input was naive CD8+ T cells sorted from blood. The CDR3 sequence is CAISTQEAQETQYF. The CDR3 DNA sequence: TGTGCCATCAGTACACAGGAGGCTCAAGAGACCCAGTACTTC.